The source of this TCR beta chain is a study of T-cell memory formation after mild COVID-19. At least ten counts were recorded for this clonotype. The target antigen is unknown. The authors produced TCR alpha and TCR beta cDNA libraries with sample barcodes and UMIs by 5'RACE using constant-segment primers. TCRdb recomputed calls from the 5' RACE reads with MiXCR, one row per CDR3 protein. The data contain approximately 300,000 distinct CDR3 sequences, under 8.5% of them singletons. CDR1 and CDR2 (germline): DFQATT, SNEGSKA (reference sequence). There are 14 residues in the CDR3. V was pared by 6 bases and J by 2 bases, with 16 bases between. Study-wide results and limits: CD4/CD8 balance held among clones contracting day 15 to 85, and later expanders leaned CD4+. Some clones that responded turned up in pre-infection memory, which suggests that cross-reactive memory joined in.

The TCR comes from a man aged 18-30 years who had mild COVID-19 (a few samples of this study predate the infection). Cell type and time point are not known. The chain employs TRBV20-1 and TRBJ2-5; possibly TRBD2 for D (6 bases). Sequencing was done on a sample of PBMCs or a T cell subset sorted from them (not recorded which). The CDR3 DNA follows: TGCAGTGCCACGCAACAGACTAGGCAAGAGACCCAGTACTTC. Its protein is CSATQQTRQETQYF.